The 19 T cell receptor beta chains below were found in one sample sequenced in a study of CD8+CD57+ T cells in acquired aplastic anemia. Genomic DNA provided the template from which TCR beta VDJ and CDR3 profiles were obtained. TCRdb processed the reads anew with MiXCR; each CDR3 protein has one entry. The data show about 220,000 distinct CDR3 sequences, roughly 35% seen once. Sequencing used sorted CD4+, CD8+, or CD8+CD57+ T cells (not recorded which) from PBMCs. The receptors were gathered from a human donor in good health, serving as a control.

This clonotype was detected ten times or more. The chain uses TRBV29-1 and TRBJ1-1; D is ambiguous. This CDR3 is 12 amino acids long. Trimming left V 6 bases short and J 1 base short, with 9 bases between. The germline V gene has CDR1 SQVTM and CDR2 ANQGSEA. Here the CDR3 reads CSVWSRNTEAFF. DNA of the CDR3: TGCAGCGTCTGGTCTAGGAACACTGAAGCTTTCTTT.

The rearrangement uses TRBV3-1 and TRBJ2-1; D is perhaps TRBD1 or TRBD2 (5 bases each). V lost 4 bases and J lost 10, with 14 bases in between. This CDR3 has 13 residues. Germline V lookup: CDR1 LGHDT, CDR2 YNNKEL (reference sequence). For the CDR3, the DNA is TGTGCCAGCAGCCGGGACCTCTCTGGAGAGCAGTTCTTC. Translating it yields CASSRDLSGEQFF.

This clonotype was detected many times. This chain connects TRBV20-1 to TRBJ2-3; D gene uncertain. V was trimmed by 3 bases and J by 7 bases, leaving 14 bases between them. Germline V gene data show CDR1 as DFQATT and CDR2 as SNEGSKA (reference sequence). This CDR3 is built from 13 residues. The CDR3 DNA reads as TGCAGTGCTAGGATCCTCGGGCCGAATACGCAGTATTTT. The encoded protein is CSARILGPNTQYF.

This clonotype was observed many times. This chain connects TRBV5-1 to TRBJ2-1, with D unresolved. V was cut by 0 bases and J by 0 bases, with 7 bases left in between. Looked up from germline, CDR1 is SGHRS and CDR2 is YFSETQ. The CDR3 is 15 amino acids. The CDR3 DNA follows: TGCGCCAGCAGCTTGGAGGCTCCCTCCTACAATGAGCAGTTCTTC. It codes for CASSLEAPSYNEQFF.

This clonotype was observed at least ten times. CDR3 nucleotides: TGTGCCAGCAGTGAATGGAGAGCGGTGGAGACCCAGTACTTC. As protein: CASSEWRAVETQYF. The V gene is TRBV2, the J gene TRBJ2-5; tentative D call: TRBD2 (5 bases). The germline V and J ends were trimmed by 2 bases and 5 bases, with 12 bases remaining between them. CDR1 SNHLY and CDR2 FYNNEI come from the germline V gene. The CDR3 is 14 residues long.

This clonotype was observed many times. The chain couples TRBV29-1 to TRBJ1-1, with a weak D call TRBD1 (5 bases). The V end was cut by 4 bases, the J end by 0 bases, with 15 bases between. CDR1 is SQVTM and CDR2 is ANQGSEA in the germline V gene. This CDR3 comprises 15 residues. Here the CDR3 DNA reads TGCAGCGTTGTGTCTGGGACCTTAATGAACACTGAAGCTTTCTTT. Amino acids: CSVVSGTLMNTEAFF.

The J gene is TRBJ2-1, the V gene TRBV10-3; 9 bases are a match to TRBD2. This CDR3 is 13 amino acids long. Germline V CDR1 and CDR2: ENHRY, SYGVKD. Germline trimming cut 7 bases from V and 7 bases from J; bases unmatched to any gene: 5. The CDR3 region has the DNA TGTGCCATCACTAGCGGGGTCAGGAATGAGCAGTTCTTC. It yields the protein CAITSGVRNEQFF.

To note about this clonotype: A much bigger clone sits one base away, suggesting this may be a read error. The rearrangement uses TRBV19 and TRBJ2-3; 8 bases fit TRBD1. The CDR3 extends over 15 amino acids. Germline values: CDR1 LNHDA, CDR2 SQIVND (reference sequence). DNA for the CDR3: TGTGCCAGTAGCCGCCGGGACAGGTCCACAGATGCGCAGTATTTT. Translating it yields CASSRRDRSTDAQYF.

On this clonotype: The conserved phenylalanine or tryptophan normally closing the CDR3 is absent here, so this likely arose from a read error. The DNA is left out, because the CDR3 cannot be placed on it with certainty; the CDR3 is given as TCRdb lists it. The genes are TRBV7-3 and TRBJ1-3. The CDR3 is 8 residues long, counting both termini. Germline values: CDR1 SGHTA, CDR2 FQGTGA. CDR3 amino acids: CASSLFRS.

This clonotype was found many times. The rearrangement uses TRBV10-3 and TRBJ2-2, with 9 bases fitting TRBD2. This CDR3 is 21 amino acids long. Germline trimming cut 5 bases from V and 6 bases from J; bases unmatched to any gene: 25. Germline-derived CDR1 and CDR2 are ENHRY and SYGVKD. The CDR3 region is CAISSLTPLVAGELVSGELFF. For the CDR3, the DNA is TGTGCCATCAGTTCCCTTACCCCGTTGGTAGCGGGAGAATTGGTATCCGGGGAGCTGTTTTTT.

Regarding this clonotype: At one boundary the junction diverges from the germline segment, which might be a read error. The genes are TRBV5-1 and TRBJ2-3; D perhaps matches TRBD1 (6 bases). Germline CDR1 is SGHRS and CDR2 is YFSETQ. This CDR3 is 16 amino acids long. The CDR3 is CASSRTAMSSTDTQYF. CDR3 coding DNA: TGCGCCAGCAGTCGGACAGCCATGTCTAGCACAGACACGCAGTATTTT.

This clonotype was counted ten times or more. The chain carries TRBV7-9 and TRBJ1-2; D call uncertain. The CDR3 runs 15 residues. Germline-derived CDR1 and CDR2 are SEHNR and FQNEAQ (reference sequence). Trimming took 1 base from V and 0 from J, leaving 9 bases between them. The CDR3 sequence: CASSLGEGPNYGYTF. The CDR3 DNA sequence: TGTGCCAGCAGCTTAGGCGAGGGCCCTAACTATGGCTACACCTTC.

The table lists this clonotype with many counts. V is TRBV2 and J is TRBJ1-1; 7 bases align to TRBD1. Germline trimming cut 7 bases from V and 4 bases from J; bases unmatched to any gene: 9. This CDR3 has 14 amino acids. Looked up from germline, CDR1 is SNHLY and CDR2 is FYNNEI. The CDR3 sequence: CASNPGQWGTEAFF. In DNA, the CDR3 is TGTGCCAGCAATCCGGGACAGTGGGGCACTGAAGCTTTCTTT.

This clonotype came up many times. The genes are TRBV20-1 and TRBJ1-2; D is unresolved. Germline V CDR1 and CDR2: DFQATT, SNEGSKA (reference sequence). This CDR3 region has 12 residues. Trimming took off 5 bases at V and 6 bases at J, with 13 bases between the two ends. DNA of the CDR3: TGCAGTGCTCCGGGCCAGCGGGATGGCTACACCTTC. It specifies CSAPGQRDGYTF.

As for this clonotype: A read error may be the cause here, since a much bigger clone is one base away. This CDR3 reads CASSLQGGTYGYAF. CDR3 bases: TGCGCCAGCAGCTTGCAAGGGGGCACCTATGGCTACGCCTTC. The chain couples TRBV5-1 to TRBJ1-2; 7 bases line up with TRBD1. Germline V gene sequence: CDR1 SGHRS, CDR2 YFSETQ. CDR3 length: 14 residues. Full variable domain (rest looked up from reference TRBV5-1 and TRBJ1-2): KAGVTQTPRYLIKTRGQQVTLSCSPISGHRSVSWYQQTPGQGLQFLFEYFSETQRNKGNFPGRFSGRQFSNSRSEMNVSTLELGDSALYLCASSLQGGTYGYAFGSGTRLTVV.

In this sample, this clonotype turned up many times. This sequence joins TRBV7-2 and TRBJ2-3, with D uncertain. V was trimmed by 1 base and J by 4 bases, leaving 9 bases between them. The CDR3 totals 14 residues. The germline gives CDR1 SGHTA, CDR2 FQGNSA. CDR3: CASSLVLGADTQYF. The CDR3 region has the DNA TGTGCCAGCAGCTTAGTCCTTGGGGCAGATACGCAGTATTTT.

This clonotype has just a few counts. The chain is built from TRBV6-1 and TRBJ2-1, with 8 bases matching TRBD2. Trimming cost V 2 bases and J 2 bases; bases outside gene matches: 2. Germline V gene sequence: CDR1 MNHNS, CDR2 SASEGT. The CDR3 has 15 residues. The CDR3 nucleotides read TGTGCCAGCAGTGAAAGCGGGAGTACCTACAATGAGCAGTTCTTC. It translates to CASSESGSTYNEQFF.

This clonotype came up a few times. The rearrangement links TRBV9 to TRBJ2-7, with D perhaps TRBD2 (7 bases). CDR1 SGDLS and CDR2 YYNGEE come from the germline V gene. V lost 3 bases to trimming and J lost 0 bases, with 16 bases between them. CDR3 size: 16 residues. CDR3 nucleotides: TGTGCCAGCAGCGAGGGGGGGGACGGGAGCTCCTACGAGCAGTACTTC. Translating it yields CASSEGGDGSSYEQYF.

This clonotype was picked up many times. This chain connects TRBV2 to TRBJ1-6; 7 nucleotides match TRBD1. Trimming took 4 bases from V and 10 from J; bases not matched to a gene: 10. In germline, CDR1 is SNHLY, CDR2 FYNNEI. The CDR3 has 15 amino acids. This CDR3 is CASSGTGGALSPLHF. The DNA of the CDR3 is TGTGCCAGCAGTGGGACAGGAGGGGCACTCTCACCCCTCCACTTT.